This TCR beta chain was observed in a study of radiotherapy plus CTLA-4 blockade in lung cancer. Study at large: Disease control was achieved by 31% of patients, and objective responses by about 17%. The study, taken as a whole, reports: After treatment with radiotherapy plus ipilimumab, TCR clones that came from the tumor expanded in blood. Early blood T cell clone changes and increased post-radiation serum interferon-beta were reportedly the strongest response predictors.

This clone is a singleton in its sample. As yet, its antigen is unknown. The V and J ends lost 3 bases and 6 bases respectively, with 10 bases between them. The length of the CDR3 is 13 residues. Germline V CDR1 and CDR2: SEHNR, FQNEAQ (reference sequence). Focal radiation was given together with CTLA-4 blockade (ipilimumab) to patients with chemo-refractory metastatic non-small-cell lung cancer. The data were produced by immunoSEQ multiplex PCR, yet TCRdb's version contains in-frame clones alone and is incomplete. The sample lists about 45,000 clones, roughly 60% occurring once. The chain carries TRBV7-9 and TRBJ2-3; D possibly corresponds to TRBD1 (5 bases). The source is a human donor with non-small cell lung cancer who had a partial response to radiotherapy plus ipilimumab. Material: peripheral blood, obtained from a patient treated with radiotherapy plus ipilimumab. The CDR3 sequence: CASSLDTSDTQYF. In DNA, the CDR3 is TGTGCCAGCAGCTTGGACACCTCGGATACGCAGTATTTT.